This T cell receptor beta chain was identified during a study of PD-L1 blockade in urothelial cancer (dated by TCRdb to the late 2010s). Study-wide context: Therapy was started at some point between 2012 and 2014 for all patients, and atezolizumab 1,200 mg was administered intravenously every 3 weeks. Blood samples gave a median of about 130,000 T cells and roughly 83,000 unique TCRs, with a median clonality of 0.080. Some 30 patients had pretreatment blood TCR-seq, about 24 had at least one posttreatment blood collection, and about 24 had tumor TCR-seq. Pretreatment tumor samples, along with matched peripheral blood serially collected before and after atezolizumab treatment, were subjected to TCR sequencing. Durable clinical benefit was defined as progression-free survival longer than 6 months, and TCR features were also tested against progression-free and overall survival. About 85% of the roughly 29 patients were males with bladder-origin urothelial cancer, and about two thirds of the roughly 30 reported a prior smoking history. The study, an exploratory multi-omic analysis, examined somatic, immune and clinical correlates of response to PD-L1 blockade with atezolizumab in urothelial cancer. Blood samples were analyzed at 3 weeks after treatment start (second dose) and at 6 weeks after treatment start. In the same patients, whole exome sequencing and RNA sequencing of pretreatment tumors were performed in addition to TCR sequencing. Durable clinical benefit was achieved by nine patients but not by the remaining 20. An ECOG performance status of 0 or 1 was recorded for the patients, and 0 to 3 prior chemotherapy regimens had been received by the patients. The full study reports these points: Improved progression-free and overall survival was found to be associated with pretreatment peripheral blood TCR clonality below the median. Among patients with durable benefit, tumor-associated TCR clones showed greater expansion in peripheral blood 3 weeks after treatment started (n ≈ 21, p = 0.022). Because of the small sample size (n = 29) and the many exploratory analyses performed, the results are intended to be regarded as hypothesis-generating.

As regards this clone: The antigen this receptor binds is unknown. No much larger clone exists at a distance of one base, and base qualities are not known.

The CDR3 measures 14 amino acids from cysteine to phenylalanine. Solely the CDR3 DNA is kept, with 42 bases framed from the first base. The germline V gene encodes CDR1 SGHNT and CDR2 YYREEE (reference sequence). Deletion took 4 bases off V and 2 bases off J, with a span of 13 bases between the germline ends. The cohort included 29 patients with locally advanced or metastatic urothelial carcinoma who were treated at Memorial Sloan Kettering on a trial protocol. Peripheral blood mononuclear cells were collected pretreatment and during treatment, with between 1 and 8 total time points per patient. The Qiagen DNeasy Blood extraction kit was used to purify genomic DNA from total PBMCs and from tumor samples. PBMCs were collected pretreatment and during treatment, and were isolated and stored as previously described. Synthetic TCR analog templates were spiked into each PCR to estimate absolute template abundance from read counts. TCRbeta CDR3 regions were amplified from genomic DNA with bias-controlled V and J gene primers using the immunoSEQ assay. Rearranged TCRbeta segments were sequenced at approximately 20X coverage. The paper's processing steps were these. Clustering was used to correct sequencing errors, and CDR3s were annotated against IMGT so that V, D and J genes could be assigned. Downstream analyses used only productive TCRbeta rearrangements and left out out-of-frame or stop-codon sequences. To compute clonality, Shannon entropy was normalized by the log of the number of unique productive sequences and then subtracted from one. Fisher's exact test with Benjamini-Hochberg correction, at a threshold of adjusted p below 0.01, was used to find clones that differed between time points or between blood and tumor. TCRdb re-hosts the immuneACCESS table, in-frame sequences only. Its copies lack some clones; in the studies checked, an unresolved V gene accounts for under half of them, and the cause for the rest is not known. That table supplies the V and J calls and clone size; D and trimming were determined from the DNA. The sample table records about 72,000 clones; under 90% of these occur just once. The ten biggest clones cover 4% to 6% of the sample.

The clonotype comes from a man between 65 and 79 years old with urothelial cancer. Sequencing was performed on PBMCs, taken around atezolizumab (anti-PD-L1) treatment. The chain couples TRBV5-4 to TRBJ2-7; a tentative D match to TRBD2 spans 6 bases. CDR3 reads: CASSEMGLPYEQYF. The DNA is as follows: TGTGCCAGCAGCGAGATGGGACTCCCCTACGAGCAGTACTTC.